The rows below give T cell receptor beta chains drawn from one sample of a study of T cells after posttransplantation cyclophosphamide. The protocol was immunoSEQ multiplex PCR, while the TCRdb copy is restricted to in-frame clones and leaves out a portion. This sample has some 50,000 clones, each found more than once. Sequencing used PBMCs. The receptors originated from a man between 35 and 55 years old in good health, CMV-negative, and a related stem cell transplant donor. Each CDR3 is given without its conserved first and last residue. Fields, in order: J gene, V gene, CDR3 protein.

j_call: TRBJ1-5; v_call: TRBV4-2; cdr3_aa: ASSLDYNQPQH
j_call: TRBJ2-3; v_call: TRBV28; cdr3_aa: ASSYRDSYTDTQY
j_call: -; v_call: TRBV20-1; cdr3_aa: SAPDLYEQY
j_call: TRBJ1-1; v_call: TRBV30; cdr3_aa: AWTPGTAYTEAF
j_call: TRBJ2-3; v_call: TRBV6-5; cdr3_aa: ASRRGSTDTQY
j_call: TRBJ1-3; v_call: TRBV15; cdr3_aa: ATSSPGHSLSAGNTIY
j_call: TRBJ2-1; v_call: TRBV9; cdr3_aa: ASSAGLAEGSYNEQF
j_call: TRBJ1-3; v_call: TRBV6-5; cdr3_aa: ASSYSSEQGGNTIY
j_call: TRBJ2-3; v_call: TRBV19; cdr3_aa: ASSIDHSGASTDTQY
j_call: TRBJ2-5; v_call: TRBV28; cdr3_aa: ASSSSREMETQY
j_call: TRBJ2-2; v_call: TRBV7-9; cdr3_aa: ASSTTSPANTGELF
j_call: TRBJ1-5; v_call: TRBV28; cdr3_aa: ASSFKGRGNQPQH
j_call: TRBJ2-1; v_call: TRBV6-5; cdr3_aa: ASSYGQGSTYNEQF
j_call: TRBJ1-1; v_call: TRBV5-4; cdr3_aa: ASSLTGSDTEAF
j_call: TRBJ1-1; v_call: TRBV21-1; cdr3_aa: ASNLPGIPMAYTEAF
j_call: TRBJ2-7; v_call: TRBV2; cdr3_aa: ASSEMTGSYEQY
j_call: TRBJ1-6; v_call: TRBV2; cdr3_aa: ASKPGQGNSPLH
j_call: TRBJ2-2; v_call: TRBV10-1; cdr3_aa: ASSESASENTGELF
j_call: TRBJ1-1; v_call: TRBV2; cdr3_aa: ASSVPVNTEAF
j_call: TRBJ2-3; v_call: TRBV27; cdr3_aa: ASSLRTQDTQY
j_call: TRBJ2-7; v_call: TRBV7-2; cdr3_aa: ASSPLMRESDYEQY
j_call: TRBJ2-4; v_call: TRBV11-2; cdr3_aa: ASSLVPGNIQY
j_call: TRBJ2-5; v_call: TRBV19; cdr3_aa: ASSQYQETQY
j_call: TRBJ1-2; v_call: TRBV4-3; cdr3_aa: ASSQVGVNRGYGYT
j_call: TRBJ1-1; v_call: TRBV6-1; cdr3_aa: ASSSRGGMNTEAF
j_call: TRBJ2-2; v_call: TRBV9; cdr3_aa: ASSAGIAGELF
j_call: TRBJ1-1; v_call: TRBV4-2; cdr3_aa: ASSRDTEAF
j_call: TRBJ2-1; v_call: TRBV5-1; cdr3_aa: ASSSGQRDYNEQF
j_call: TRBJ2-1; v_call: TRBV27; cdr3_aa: ASRRGARTSGSYEQF
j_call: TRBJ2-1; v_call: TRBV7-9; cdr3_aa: ATNYRGVHEQF
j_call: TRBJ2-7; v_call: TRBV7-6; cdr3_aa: ASSPGQGATYEQY
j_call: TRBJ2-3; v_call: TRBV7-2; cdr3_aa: ASSRNRASPTDTQY
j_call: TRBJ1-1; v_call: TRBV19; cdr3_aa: ASSMTGRNTEAF
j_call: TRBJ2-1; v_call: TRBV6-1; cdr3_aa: ASSETPGQVINEQF
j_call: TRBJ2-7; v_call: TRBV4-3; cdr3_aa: ASSPDRTDEQY
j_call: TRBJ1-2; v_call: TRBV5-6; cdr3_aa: ASSPGTGDGYT
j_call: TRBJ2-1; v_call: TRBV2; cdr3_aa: ASSELRGLAGENEQF
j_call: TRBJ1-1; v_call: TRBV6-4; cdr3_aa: ASSTSPGNTEAF
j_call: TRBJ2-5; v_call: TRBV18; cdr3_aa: ASSVEYQETQY
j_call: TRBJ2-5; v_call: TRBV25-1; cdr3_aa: ASSERLAEYQETQY
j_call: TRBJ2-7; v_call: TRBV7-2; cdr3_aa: ASSLALSGGSYEQY
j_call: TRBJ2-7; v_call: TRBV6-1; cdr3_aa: ASSVGLAGYEQY
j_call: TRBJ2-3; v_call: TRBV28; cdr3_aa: ASSLGAASTDTQY
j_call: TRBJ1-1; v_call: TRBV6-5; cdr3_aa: ASNSDIMNTEAF
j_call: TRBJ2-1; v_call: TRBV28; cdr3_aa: ASRLSGGGGREQF